Below, one T cell receptor (beta chain) is given with its context. Its matching antigen is unknown. The repertoire was sequenced with immunoSEQ multiplex PCR; TCRdb's copy has only in-frame clones and lacks some. The sample consists of about 16,000 clones, over 55% of them appearing once. This entry comes from a study of tumor-infiltrating lymphocytes in localized non-small cell lung cancer. Study in general: The cohort mixed smokers and never-smokers, several histologies, and some post-neoadjuvant-chemotherapy samples. Findings and caveats of the study: Different pieces of the same tissue were used for each assay.

The CDR3 is 14 residues long. Germline CDR1 is MNHNY and CDR2 is SVGAGI (reference sequence). The TCR comes from a human donor with non-small cell lung cancer. The chain employs TRBV6-6 and TRBJ2-5, with D uncertain. The J call is in doubt because the DNA end fits TRBJ2-7 better. The sequencing sample was made of lung tumor tissue. For the CDR3, the DNA is TGTGCCAGCAACTTGCGGCAGGCCTCGTACGAGCAGTACTTC. Protein: CASNLRQASYEQYF.